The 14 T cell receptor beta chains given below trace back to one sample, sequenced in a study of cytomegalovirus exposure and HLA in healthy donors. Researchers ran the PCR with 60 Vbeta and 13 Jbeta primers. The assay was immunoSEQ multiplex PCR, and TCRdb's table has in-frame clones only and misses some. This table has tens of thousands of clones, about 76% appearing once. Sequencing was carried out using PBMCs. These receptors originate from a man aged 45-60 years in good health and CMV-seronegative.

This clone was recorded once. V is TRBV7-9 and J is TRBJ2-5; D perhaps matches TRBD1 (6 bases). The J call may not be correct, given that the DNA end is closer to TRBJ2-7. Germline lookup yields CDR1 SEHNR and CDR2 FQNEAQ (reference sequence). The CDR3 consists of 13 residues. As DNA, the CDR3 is TGTGCCAGCAGCTTACACAGGGACTACGAGCAGTACTTC. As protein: CASSLHRDYEQYF.

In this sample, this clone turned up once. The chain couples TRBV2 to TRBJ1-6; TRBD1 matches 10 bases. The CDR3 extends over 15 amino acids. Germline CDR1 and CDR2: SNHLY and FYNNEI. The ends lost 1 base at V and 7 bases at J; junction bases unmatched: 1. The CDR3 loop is CASSEEDRGNSPLHF. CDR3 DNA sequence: TGTGCCAGCAGTGAAGAGGACAGGGGGAATTCACCCCTCCACTTT.

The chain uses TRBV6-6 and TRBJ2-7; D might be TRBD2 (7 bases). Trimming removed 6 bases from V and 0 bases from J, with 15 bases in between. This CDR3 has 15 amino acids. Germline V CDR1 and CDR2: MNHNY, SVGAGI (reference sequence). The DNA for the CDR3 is TGTGCCAGCAGCCCCGGGGGGCCCAGCTCCTACGAGCAGTACTTC. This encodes CASSPGGPSSYEQYF.

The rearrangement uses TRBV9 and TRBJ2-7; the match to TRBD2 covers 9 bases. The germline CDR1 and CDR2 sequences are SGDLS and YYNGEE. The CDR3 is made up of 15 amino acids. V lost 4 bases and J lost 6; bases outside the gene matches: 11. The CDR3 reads CASSLIAGELAEQYF. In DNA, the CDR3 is TGTGCCAGCAGCCTTATAGCGGGGGAGCTGGCCGAGCAGTACTTC.

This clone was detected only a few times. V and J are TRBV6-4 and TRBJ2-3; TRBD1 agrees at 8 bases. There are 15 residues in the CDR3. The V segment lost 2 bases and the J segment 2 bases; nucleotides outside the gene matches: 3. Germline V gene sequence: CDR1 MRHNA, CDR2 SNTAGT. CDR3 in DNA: TGTGCCAGCAGTGACGCGGGACAGGCCACAGATACGCAGTATTTT. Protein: CASSDAGQATDTQYF.

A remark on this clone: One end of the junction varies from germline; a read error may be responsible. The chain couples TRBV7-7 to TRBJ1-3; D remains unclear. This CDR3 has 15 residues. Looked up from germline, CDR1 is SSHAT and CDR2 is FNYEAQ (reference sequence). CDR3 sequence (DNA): TGTGCTAGCAGCTTAGATTCAGGACTTGGAAACACCATATATTTT. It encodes CASSLDSGLGNTIYF.

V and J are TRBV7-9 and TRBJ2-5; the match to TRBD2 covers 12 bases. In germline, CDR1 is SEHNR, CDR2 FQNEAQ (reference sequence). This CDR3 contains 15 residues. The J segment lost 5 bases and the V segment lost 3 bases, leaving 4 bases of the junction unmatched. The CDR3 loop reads CASSLLAGGPETQYF. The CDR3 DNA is TGTGCCAGCAGCTTGCTAGCGGGGGGGCCGGAGACCCAGTACTTC.

The CDR3 DNA follows: TGTGCCAGCAGTCAGACTCAGGGGGTCGGGGAGACCCAGTACTTC. The encoded protein is CASSQTQGVGETQYF. This chain uses TRBV6-5 with TRBJ2-5; TRBD1 aligns across 7 bases. V dropped 5 bases and J dropped 5; count of bases not matched to a gene: 11. Per germline, CDR1 MNHEY and CDR2 SVGAGI. The CDR3 totals 15 residues.

This chain's CDR3 is CASSPRGGYQPQHF. CDR3 in DNA: TGTGCCAGCAGCCCGCGGGGAGGCTATCAGCCCCAGCATTTT. The rearrangement links TRBV7-2 to TRBJ1-5, with D unresolved. This CDR3 comprises 14 residues. Per germline, CDR1 SGHTA and CDR2 FQGNSA. V was trimmed by 5 bases and J by 5 bases, leaving 13 bases between them.

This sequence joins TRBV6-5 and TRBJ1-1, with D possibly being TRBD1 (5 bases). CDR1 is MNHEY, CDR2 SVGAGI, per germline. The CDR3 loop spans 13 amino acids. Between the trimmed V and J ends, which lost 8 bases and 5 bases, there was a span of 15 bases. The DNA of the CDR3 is TGTGCCAGCTTGGTCACAGGTTATACTGAAGCTTTCTTT. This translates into CASLVTGYTEAFF.

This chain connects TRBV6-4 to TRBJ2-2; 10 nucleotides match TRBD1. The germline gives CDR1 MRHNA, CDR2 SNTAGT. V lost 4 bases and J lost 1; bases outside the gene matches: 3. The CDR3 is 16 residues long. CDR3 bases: TGTGCCAGCAGTGGGGGACAGGGGCGGAACACCGGGGAGCTGTTTTTT. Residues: CASSGGQGRNTGELFF.

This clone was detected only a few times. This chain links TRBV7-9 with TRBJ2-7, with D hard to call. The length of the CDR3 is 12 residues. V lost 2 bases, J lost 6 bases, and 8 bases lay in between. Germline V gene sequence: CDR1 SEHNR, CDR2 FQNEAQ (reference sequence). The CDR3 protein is CASSLSPREQYF. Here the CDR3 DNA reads TGTGCCAGCAGCTTATCCCCCCGCGAGCAGTACTTC.

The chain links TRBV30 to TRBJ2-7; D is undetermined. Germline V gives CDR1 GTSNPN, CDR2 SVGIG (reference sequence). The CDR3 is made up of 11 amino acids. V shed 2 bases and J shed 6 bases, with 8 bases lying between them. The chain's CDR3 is CAWSPRGEQYF. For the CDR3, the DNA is TGTGCCTGGAGTCCCCGAGGCGAGCAGTACTTC.

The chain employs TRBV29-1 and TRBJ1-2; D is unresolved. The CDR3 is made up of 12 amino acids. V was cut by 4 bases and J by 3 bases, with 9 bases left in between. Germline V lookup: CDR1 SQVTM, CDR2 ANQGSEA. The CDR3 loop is CSVGTEDYGYTF. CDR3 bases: TGCAGCGTTGGCACTGAAGACTATGGCTACACCTTC.